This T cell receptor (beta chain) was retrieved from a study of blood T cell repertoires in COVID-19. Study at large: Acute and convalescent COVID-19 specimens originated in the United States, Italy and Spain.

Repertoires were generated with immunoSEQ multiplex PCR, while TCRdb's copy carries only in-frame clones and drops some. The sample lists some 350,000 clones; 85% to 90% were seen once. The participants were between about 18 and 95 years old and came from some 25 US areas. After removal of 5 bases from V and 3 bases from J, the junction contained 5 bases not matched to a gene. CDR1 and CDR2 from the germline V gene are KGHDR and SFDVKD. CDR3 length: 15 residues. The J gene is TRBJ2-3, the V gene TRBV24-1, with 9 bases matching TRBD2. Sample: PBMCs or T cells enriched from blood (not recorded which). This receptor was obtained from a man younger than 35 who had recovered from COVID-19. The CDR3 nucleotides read TGTGCCACCAGTGGCCCTAGCGGGAATACAGATACGCAGTATTTT. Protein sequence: CATSGPSGNTDTQYF.